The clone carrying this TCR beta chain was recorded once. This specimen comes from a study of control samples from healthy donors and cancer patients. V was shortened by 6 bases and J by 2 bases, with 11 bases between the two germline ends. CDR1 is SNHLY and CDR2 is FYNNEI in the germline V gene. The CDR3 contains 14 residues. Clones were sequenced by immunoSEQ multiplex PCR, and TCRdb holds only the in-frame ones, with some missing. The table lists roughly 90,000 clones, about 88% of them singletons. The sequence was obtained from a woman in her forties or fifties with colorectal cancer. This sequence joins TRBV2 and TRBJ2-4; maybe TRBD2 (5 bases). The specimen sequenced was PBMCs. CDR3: CASRDPGSKNIQYF. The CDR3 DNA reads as TGTGCCAGCAGGGACCCGGGATCCAAAAACATTCAGTACTTC.